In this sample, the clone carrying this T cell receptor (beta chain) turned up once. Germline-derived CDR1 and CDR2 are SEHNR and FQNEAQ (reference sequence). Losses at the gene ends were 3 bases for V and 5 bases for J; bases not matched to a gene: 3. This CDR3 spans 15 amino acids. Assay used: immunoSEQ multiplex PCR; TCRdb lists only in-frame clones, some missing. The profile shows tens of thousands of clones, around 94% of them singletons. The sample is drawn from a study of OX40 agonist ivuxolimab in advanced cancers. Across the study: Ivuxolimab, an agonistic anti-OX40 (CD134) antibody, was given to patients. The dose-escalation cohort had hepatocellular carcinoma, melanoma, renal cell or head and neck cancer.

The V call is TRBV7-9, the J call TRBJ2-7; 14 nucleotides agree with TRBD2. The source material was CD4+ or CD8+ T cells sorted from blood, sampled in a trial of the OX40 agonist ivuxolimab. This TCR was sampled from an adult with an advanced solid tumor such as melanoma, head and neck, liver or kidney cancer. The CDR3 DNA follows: TGTGCCAGCAGCTTGGGACTAGCGGGAGCTAACGAGCAGTACTTC. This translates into CASSLGLAGANEQYF.